A selection of T cell receptor beta chains follows, all from one sample in a study of blood T cell repertoires in COVID-19. Assay used: immunoSEQ multiplex PCR; TCRdb lists only in-frame clones, some missing. Among about 150,000 clones listed, approximately 80% were seen once. The sequencing input was peripheral blood. These receptors were collected from a man aged 55 to 69 with acute or convalescent COVID-19. Both conserved end residues are part of each CDR3. The D gene is left open where the match is weak. Not all rows give a size; the values are once, few, many and, for expanded clones, a class.

J gene | clone size | D gene | V gene | CDR3 DNA | CDR3 protein
TRBJ1-2 | NA | NA | TRBV3-1/TRBV3-2 | TGTGCCAGCAGCCTTGCACGGACAGCGGCCCTCTATGGCTACACCTTC | CASSLARTAALYGYTF
TRBJ1-4 | NA | TRBD1 | TRBV12-3/TRBV12-4 | TGTGCCAGCAGTGATACAGGGGGGAAACTGTTTTTT | CASSDTGGKLFF
TRBJ2-1 | few | TRBD2 | TRBV5-1 | TGCGCCAGCAGCCAGGGACTAGCGGGACTCAATGAGCAGTTCTTC | CASSQGLAGLNEQFF
TRBJ2-1 | NA | TRBD1 | TRBV7-2 | TGTGCCAGCAGCTTAGCGAGTCACAGGGGAGATGAGCAGTTCTTC | CASSLASHRGDEQFF
TRBJ1-4 | NA | TRBD1 | TRBV7-9 | TGTGCCAGCAGCCTGGCGGTGGCAGGGGGTGAAAAACTGTTTTTT | CASSLAVAGGEKLFF
TRBJ2-2 | NA | TRBD1 | TRBV4-2 | TGTGCCAGCAGCCAAGAAGGATGGGGACAGTCTACCGGGGAGCTGTTTTTT | CASSQEGWGQSTGELFF
TRBJ1-4 | NA | NA | TRBV12-3/TRBV12-4 | TGTGCCAGTCAGGGCGTCGCCAATGAAAAACTGTTTTTT | CASQGVANEKLFF
TRBJ2-1 | NA | NA | TRBV29-1 | TGCAGCGTACGGGACGGCGGGGCCTACAATGAGCAGTTCTTC | CSVRDGGAYNEQFF
TRBJ2-6 | NA | NA | TRBV4-3 | TGCGCCAGCAGCCCGGGGAATACTGGGGCCAACGTCCTGACTTTC | CASSPGNTGANVLTF
TRBJ2-7 | NA | NA | TRBV6-6 | TGTGCCAGCAGGCTAGAACAACAGGGACCCTACGAGCAGTACTTC | CASRLEQQGPYEQYF
TRBJ2-7 | NA | TRBD2 | TRBV29-1 | TGCAGCGTTGGGCTAGCGGGGGGATCCGGCGAGCAGTACTTC | CSVGLAGGSGEQYF
TRBJ2-7 | NA | NA | TRBV10-3 | TGTGCCATCCTGGACAGCTATTCCTACGAGCAGTACTTC | CAILDSYSYEQYF
TRBJ2-1 | once | NA | TRBV24-1 | TGTGCCACTGCCGACGGAGCGGGTGATGAGCAGTTCTTC | CATADGAGDEQFF
TRBJ1-2 | once | TRBD1 | TRBV5-8 | TGTGCCAGCAGCCTAACATCGGGACAGGGGATTTATTATGGCTACACCTTC | CASSLTSGQGIYYGYTF
TRBJ2-3 | once | NA | TRBV7-2 | TGTGCCAGCAGCTTGATGGGTGGGGGGGCCCTCACAGATACGCAGTATTTT | CASSLMGGGALTDTQYF
TRBJ1-6 | NA | TRBD1 | TRBV6-5 | TGTGCCAGCAGTTATTATGGGACAGGGAACAATTCACCCCTCCACTTT | CASSYYGTGNNSPLHF
TRBJ2-3 | NA | TRBD2 | TRBV10-3 | TGTGCCATCATGAGCGGGGCGAGCACAGATACGCAGTATTTT | CAIMSGASTDTQYF
TRBJ1-2 | NA | NA | TRBV6-1 | TGTGCCAGCAGTGAAGCCGGGGGGTATGGCTACACCTTC | CASSEAGGYGYTF
TRBJ2-7 | NA | TRBD1 | TRBV3-1/TRBV3-2 | TGTGCCAGCAGCTACACCGGGACAGAAGCCTACGAGCAGTACTTC | CASSYTGTEAYEQYF
TRBJ2-7 | NA | NA | TRBV27 | TGTGCCAGCAGTGGGGGGTCCTCCTACGAGCAGTACTTC | CASSGGSSYEQYF
TRBJ2-3 | NA | NA | TRBV19 | TGTGCCAGTAGTATTCGACCCCAGCGGCGCACAGATACGCAGTATTTT | CASSIRPQRRTDTQYF
TRBJ1-4 | NA | TRBD1 | TRBV3-1/TRBV3-2 | TGTGCCAGCAGCTTCGGGACAGGGGGCGGATTGAATGAAAAACTGTTTTTT | CASSFGTGGGLNEKLFF
TRBJ2-1 | NA | NA | TRBV27 | TGTGCCAGCGGACAAAACCCCGGTGAGCAGTTCTTC | CASGQNPGEQFF
TRBJ2-3 | NA | NA | TRBV24-1 | TGTGCGAGACACAGGGAAGGTCGGACAGATACGCAGTATTTT | CARHREGRTDTQYF
TRBJ1-2 | few | NA | TRBV5-5 | TGTGCCAGCAGCGCCCTTTTACAGGGATTGGTCTATGGCTACACCTTC | CASSALLQGLVYGYTF
TRBJ1-1 | few | NA | TRBV20-1 | TGCAGTGTGACATCGAACACTGAAGCTTTCTTT | CSVTSNTEAFF
TRBJ2-7 | NA | TRBD1 | TRBV7-9 | TGTGCCAGCAGCTCCAGGGGGTCTGGCTACGAGCAGTACTTC | CASSSRGSGYEQYF
TRBJ2-4 | NA | NA | TRBV19 | TGTGCCAGTAGTGAGGGATTGGGCAAAAACATTCAGTACTTC | CASSEGLGKNIQYF
TRBJ2-1 | NA | NA | TRBV6-5 | TGTGCCAGCAGTTCCCTCAATGAGCAGTTCTTC | CASSSLNEQFF
TRBJ2-3 | once | NA | TRBV5-1 | TGCGCCAGCAGCGGAGCGGAAGATACGCAGTATTTT | CASSGAEDTQYF
TRBJ2-7 | NA | NA | TRBV5-4 | TGTGCCAGCAGCTTGGATGGCTTCACGTCCTACGAGCAGTACTTC | CASSLDGFTSYEQYF
TRBJ1-5 | NA | NA | TRBV28 | TGTGCCAGCAGTTTACCGCGTCCCCCCAATCAGCCCCAGCATTTT | CASSLPRPPNQPQHF
TRBJ1-5 | NA | NA | TRBV5-4 | TGTGCCAGCAGCTTGGATGGGGGGGCGATCGGCAATCAGCCCCAGCATTTT | CASSLDGGAIGNQPQHF
TRBJ2-2 | NA | NA | TRBV19 | TGTGCCAGTAGTATAGCCCCAGGGGTGAACACCGGGGAGCTGTTTTTT | CASSIAPGVNTGELFF
TRBJ1-1 | NA | TRBD1 | TRBV7-8 | TGTGCCAGCAGCCCCCAGGGAAGCGCGAGTACGCACCTAGACAGGGCCATGAACACTGAAGCTTTCTTT | CASSPQGSASTHLDRAMNTEAFF
TRBJ2-5 | NA | TRBD1 | TRBV4-1 | TGCGCCAGCAGCCGCCGGGACAGGGGGAAGAAGACCCAGTACTTC | CASSRRDRGKKTQYF
TRBJ1-1 | NA | TRBD1 | TRBV5-8 | TGTGCCAGCAGCCACCGGGACAGAATGAACACTGAAGCTTTCTTT | CASSHRDRMNTEAFF
TRBJ1-3 | NA | TRBD1 | TRBV5-1 | TGCGCCAGCAGCGTGACAGGGTTTGCTGGAAACACCATATATTTT | CASSVTGFAGNTIYF
TRBJ2-1 | once | TRBD1 | TRBV28 | TGTGCCAGCAGTCCTGGACAGGTGAGCGCCAATGAGCAGTTCTTC | CASSPGQVSANEQFF
TRBJ2-6 | NA | NA | TRBV5-6 | TGTGCCAGCAGCTTGGGGTTACTGCACTCTGGGGCCAACGTCCTGACTTTC | CASSLGLLHSGANVLTF
TRBJ2-3 | NA | TRBD2 | TRBV5-8 | TGTGCCAGCAGCTTGGGAGGGACTAGCGGAGTCGATACGCAGTATTTT | CASSLGGTSGVDTQYF
TRBJ2-1 | NA | TRBD2 | TRBV30 | TGTGCCTGGAGTAGACTAGCGGGGTGGCAGTTCTTC | CAWSRLAGWQFF
TRBJ2-1 | NA | TRBD2 | TRBV18 | TGTGCCAGCTCACCCGGGGTAGCGGGACTCAATGAGCAGTTCTTC | CASSPGVAGLNEQFF
TRBJ1-3 | many | NA | TRBV11-2 | TGTGCCAGCAGTCAAGCAGCGGCCTCTGGAAACACCATATATTTT | CASSQAAASGNTIYF
TRBJ2-3 | NA | NA | TRBV5-1 | TGCGCCAGCCGACGGGACACAGATACGCAGTATTTT | CASRRDTDTQYF
TRBJ1-6 | NA | NA | TRBV4-3 | TGCGCCAGCAGCCAAGATTTGGCAGTTAAACATTCACCCCTCCACTTT | CASSQDLAVKHSPLHF
TRBJ1-2 | few | NA | TRBV4-1 | TGCGCCAGCAGCTTAACGGGGAAGAGGAGCGATGGCTACACCTTC | CASSLTGKRSDGYTF
TRBJ2-1 | NA | TRBD2 | TRBV7-3 | TGTGCCAGCAGTACTAGCGGAGGGGCAGGTGAGCAGTTCTTC | CASSTSGGAGEQFF
TRBJ2-2 | NA | TRBD2 | TRBV7-9 | TGTGCCAGCAGCTTAGTCTTCGGGGGGAACACTGGGGAGCTGTTTTTT | CASSLVFGGNTGELFF
TRBJ2-2 | NA | NA | TRBV7-6 | TGTGCCAGCGCGGGGCTCGCGAACACCGGGGAGCTGTTTTTT | CASAGLANTGELFF
TRBJ2-1 | NA | NA | TRBV9 | TGTGCCAGCAGCGTAGACGGTATCAATGAGCAGTTCTTC | CASSVDGINEQFF
TRBJ2-5 | NA | NA | TRBV20-1 | TGCAGTGCTCAGAGGGGGGAGACCCAGTACTTC | CSAQRGETQYF
TRBJ1-1 | NA | NA | TRBV4-1 | TGCGCCAGCAGCCCGGGAGATCGGGGCAACGCTGAAGCTTTCTTT | CASSPGDRGNAEAFF
TRBJ1-2 | NA | TRBD1 | TRBV4-3 | TGCGCCAGCAGCCAAGAGGGGGACAGCCGTAACTATGGCTACACCTTC | CASSQEGDSRNYGYTF
TRBJ1-1 | NA | TRBD1 | TRBV7-9 | TGTGCCAGCAGCTTTGGACAGGGGAACACTGAAGCTTTCTTT | CASSFGQGNTEAFF
TRBJ1-5 | NA | TRBD1 | TRBV2 | TGTGCCAGCACCTCGACAGGGGTAAGCAATCAGCCCCAGCATTTT | CASTSTGVSNQPQHF